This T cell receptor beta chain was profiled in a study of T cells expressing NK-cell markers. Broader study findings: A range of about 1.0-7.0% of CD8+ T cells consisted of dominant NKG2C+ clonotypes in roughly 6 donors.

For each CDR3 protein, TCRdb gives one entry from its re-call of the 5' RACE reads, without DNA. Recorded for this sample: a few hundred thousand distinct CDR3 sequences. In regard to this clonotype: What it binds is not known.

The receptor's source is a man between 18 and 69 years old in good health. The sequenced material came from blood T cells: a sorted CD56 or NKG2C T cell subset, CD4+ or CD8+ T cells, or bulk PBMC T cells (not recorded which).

The CDR3 loop reads CASSIPGLQPQHF. The chain uses TRBV19 and TRBJ1-5. Germline CDR1 reads LNHDA; CDR2 reads SQIVND (reference sequence). The CDR3 length is 13 residues.